This T cell receptor (beta chain) was obtained from a study of blood T cell repertoires in COVID-19 (dated by TCRdb to 2020 to 2022). For the study in its entirety: The collaborator samples originated in the United States, Italy and Spain and spanned the acute and convalescent phases of COVID-19. The prospective study material was composed of cDNA or gDNA derived from T cells, B-cell-depleted T cells, or PBMCs. Subjects who had been exposed to COVID-19, were actively infected with it, or had recovered from it provided the deeply sampled blood TCRbeta repertoires that made up the dataset. A freely available public database, intended as a resource for researchers studying the immune response to SARS-CoV-2, is where the repertoires were released. Samples came from the ongoing ImmuneRACE study (first 160 participants) plus 1,254 subjects from 6 global collaborators. The sample metadata nearly always contained a de-identified subject ID, COVID-19 status, age in years and sex. Where HLA class I and class II types were available, the types were taken from metadata supplied by the sample provider, not from assay-based typing. What the work shows at the level of the full study, not this receptor alone: How much clinical and demographic metadata was included differed by source and by participant, and the metadata was provided uncurated.

The germline V gene encodes CDR1 SGHTA and CDR2 FQGTGA. The CDR3 starts with the cysteine, ends with the phenylalanine, and has 14 residues. Of the read, only the CDR3 DNA is kept; its 42 bases are in frame from base 1. V is cut by 5 bases and J by 4 bases, and the space between the germline ends is 13 bases. Details on this clone: Its antigen remains unidentified. No qualities accompany the bases; no much larger clone lies one base away.

TCRbeta CDR3 regions were amplified from genomic DNA by means of the immunoSEQ Assay, a bias-controlled multiplex PCR. In the source study's methods: Nucleated cell counts per sample were estimated from amplification of reference gene primers within the assay. To quantify the absolute abundance of each unique TCRbeta CDR3 rearrangement, sequence reads were collapsed and filtered. For each sample, productive Simpson clonality was calculated by taking the square root of Simpson's diversity index across productive rearrangements. The immuneACCESS repertoire file appears here via TCRdb, limited to in-frame rearrangements. These files lack a portion of the clones; in checked studies, under half of the deficit traces to unresolved V genes, and the cause of the others is not known. V, J and clone size are taken as reported in that table, and D and trimming were inferred from the DNA itself. The sample table contains just over 40,000 clones; only one count was recorded for approximately 83% of them. The top ten clonotypes cover roughly 2.6% of the sample.

The collaborating institutions used their own protocols to collect whole blood in K2EDTA tubes. For TCRbeta analysis, collaborators shipped samples as frozen whole blood, isolated PBMCs, or DNA extracted from either of those sample types. Material for sequencing was peripheral blood. Rearrangement joined TRBV7-3 to TRBJ2-3; the D gene remains uncertain. This receptor was taken from a woman aged 55-69 years with acute or convalescent COVID-19. CDR3 reads: CASSPVGLPDTQYF. The DNA reads as follows: TGTGCCAGCAGCCCTGTCGGTCTCCCAGATACGCAGTATTTT.